The rows below give T cell receptor beta chains drawn from one sample of a study of control samples from healthy donors and cancer patients. Clones were sequenced by immunoSEQ multiplex PCR, and TCRdb holds only the in-frame ones, with some missing. The table shows about 180,000 clones, with around 90% occurring only once. Sequences were obtained from blood. These receptors were taken from a woman aged 50 to 65 in good health. Each CDR3 is given with its conserved first and last residue. The order of the fields is CDR3 DNA, CDR3 protein, D gene, clone size, J gene, V gene. The D gene is left open where the match is weak. Rows give clone size only sometimes, using once, few, many, or a class for an expanded clone.

cdr3_nt: TGTGCCAGCAGTGTAAGGGTTGCCCAGATAGTCTACACCTTC
cdr3_aa: CASSVRVAQIVYTF
d_call: NA
clone_size: NA
j_call: TRBJ1-2
v_call: TRBV2

cdr3_nt: TGTGCCAGCAGTCCTGGACGGGGGAAATATGGCTACACCTTC
cdr3_aa: CASSPGRGKYGYTF
d_call: NA
clone_size: NA
j_call: TRBJ1-2
v_call: TRBV3-1/TRBV3-2

cdr3_nt: TGTGCCAGCAGCGTAAGCCCCACGACAGGGGCCGGCTCCTACGAGCAGTACTTC
cdr3_aa: CASSVSPTTGAGSYEQYF
d_call: TRBD1
clone_size: NA
j_call: TRBJ2-7
v_call: TRBV9

cdr3_nt: TGTGCCAGTAGTACCCAACAGGGGTACAATGAGCAGTTCTTC
cdr3_aa: CASSTQQGYNEQFF
d_call: TRBD1
clone_size: NA
j_call: TRBJ2-1
v_call: TRBV19

cdr3_nt: TGTGCCAGCAGTTTGAGACGAGGCGACGGTGGCTACACCTTC
cdr3_aa: CASSLRRGDGGYTF
d_call: NA
clone_size: NA
j_call: TRBJ1-2
v_call: TRBV27

cdr3_nt: TGTGCCAGCACTAAAGACTCGGGGGGCTCGAATGAGCAGTTCTTC
cdr3_aa: CASTKDSGGSNEQFF
d_call: NA
clone_size: NA
j_call: TRBJ2-1
v_call: TRBV5-4

cdr3_nt: TGCAGTGCTAGTTCGGGACAGGGACGTTTGAGCAATCAGCCCCAGCATTTT
cdr3_aa: CSASSGQGRLSNQPQHF
d_call: TRBD1
clone_size: once
j_call: TRBJ1-5
v_call: TRBV20-1

cdr3_nt: TGTGCCAGCAGCTCGGGACTAGCGGGCGGAGGTTTGGAGCAGTACTTC
cdr3_aa: CASSSGLAGGGLEQYF
d_call: TRBD2
clone_size: few
j_call: TRBJ2-7
v_call: TRBV5-4

cdr3_nt: TGTGCCAGCAGCCCAGGTAGCGATACGCAGTATTTT
cdr3_aa: CASSPGSDTQYF
d_call: NA
clone_size: NA
j_call: TRBJ2-3
v_call: TRBV7-2

cdr3_nt: TGCAGTGCTAGTCAAGTCGGAAGCAATCAGCCCCAGCATTTT
cdr3_aa: CSASQVGSNQPQHF
d_call: NA
clone_size: NA
j_call: TRBJ1-5
v_call: TRBV20-1

cdr3_nt: TGTGCCAGCAGTGGGGCGGGGACTAGCGGTGATTCAGATACGCAGTATTTT
cdr3_aa: CASSGAGTSGDSDTQYF
d_call: TRBD2
clone_size: NA
j_call: TRBJ2-3
v_call: TRBV2

cdr3_nt: TGTGCCAGCAGCCAAGGGCAATGGGACTATGGCTACACCTTC
cdr3_aa: CASSQGQWDYGYTF
d_call: NA
clone_size: NA
j_call: TRBJ1-2
v_call: TRBV3-1/TRBV3-2

cdr3_nt: TGCGCCAGCAGCCCCGGGACCTGGGACGGAAACACCATATATTTT
cdr3_aa: CASSPGTWDGNTIYF
d_call: NA
clone_size: NA
j_call: TRBJ1-3
v_call: TRBV5-1